The rows below give T cell receptor beta chains drawn from one sample of a study of cytomegalovirus exposure and HLA in healthy donors. Here immunoSEQ multiplex PCR was the method, and the copy in TCRdb shows in-frame clones only, minus some. The top ten clones hold under 2.5% of a sample with 150,000 to 160,000 clones, approximately 74% of them seen once. The sequenced sample consisted of PBMCs. All receptors derive from a man aged 25-40 years in good health and CMV-seronegative. CDR3s include the opening cysteine and the closing phenylalanine or tryptophan. The D gene is left open where the match is weak. Size values are once, few and many counts, or a class for expanded clones, and some rows have none.

NA,TRBD2,TRBV7-6,TRBJ2-7,CASSQRPASGDYEQYF,TGTGCCAGCAGCCAGCGCCCGGCTAGCGGGGATTACGAGCAGTACTTC
NA,TRBD1,TRBV28,TRBJ1-5,CASRHGQDVNF,TGTGCCAGCAGGCATGGACAGGACGTGAATTTT
few,TRBD1,TRBV6-6,TRBJ2-2,CASTTTGGNTGELFF,TGTGCCAGCACGACGACAGGGGGGAACACCGGGGAGCTGTTTTTT
few,NA,TRBV4-2,TRBJ1-1,CASSHPSSGISNTEAFF,TGTGCCAGCAGCCACCCTTCGAGCGGCATTTCGAACACTGAAGCTTTCTTT
NA,NA,TRBV29-1,TRBJ1-1,CSVRRGVAFF,TGCAGCGTTAGGCGGGGGGTAGCTTTCTTT
NA,NA,TRBV29-1,TRBJ2-1,CSVEASGNEQFF,TGCAGCGTTGAGGCCTCGGGGAATGAGCAGTTCTTC
NA,NA,TRBV2,TRBJ1-2,CASSEEGGGMGYTF,TGTGCCAGCAGTGAAGAGGGGGGGGGTATGGGCTACACCTTC
once,TRBD1,TRBV7-2,TRBJ1-2,CASSLSGLTTGTYGYTF,TGTGCCAGCAGCTTATCCGGACTAACGACAGGGACCTATGGCTACACCTTC
NA,NA,TRBV2,TRBJ2-1,CASSDKHLEQFF,TGTGCCAGCAGTGACAAGCATTTGGAGCAGTTCTTC
NA,NA,TRBV27,TRBJ1-5,CASSLTTGSGNQPQHF,TGTGCCAGCAGTTTAACCACAGGGTCGGGCAATCAGCCCCAGCATTTT
NA,TRBD1,TRBV29-1,TRBJ2-1,CSVERTGDEQFF,TGCAGCGTTGAGAGGACAGGGGATGAGCAGTTCTTC
NA,TRBD2,TRBV5-1,TRBJ2-5,CASTTLAGGGETQYF,TGCGCCAGCACGACCCTAGCGGGGGGAGGAGAGACCCAGTACTTC
NA,NA,TRBV18,TRBJ1-4,CASSPDRNEKLFF,TGTGCCAGCTCACCCGACAGAAATGAAAAACTGTTTTTT
NA,NA,TRBV28,TRBJ1-6,CASSPGTPQGPLHF,TGTGCCAGCAGTCCGGGGACACCGCAGGGCCCCCTCCACTTT
NA,NA,TRBV5-1,TRBJ2-5,CASSFGAYPGETQYF,TGCGCCAGCAGCTTTGGGGCTTACCCAGGGGAGACCCAGTACTTC
NA,TRBD1,TRBV7-2,TRBJ1-5,CASSLAGGLGQPQHF,TGTGCCAGCAGCTTAGCAGGGGGCTTGGGTCAGCCCCAGCATTTT
NA,NA,TRBV7-9,TRBJ1-1,CASSPSGGPEAFF,TGTGCCAGCAGCCCCTCGGGAGGCCCTGAAGCTTTCTTT
once,NA,TRBV28,TRBJ1-1,CASSLGRGNTEAFF,TGTGCCAGCAGTTTGGGCAGGGGGAACACTGAAGCTTTCTTT
NA,TRBD1,TRBV4-1,TRBJ1-2,CASSQAAGGNYGYTF,TGCGCCAGCAGCCAGGCCGCAGGGGGGAACTATGGCTACACCTTC
NA,NA,TRBV4-1,TRBJ2-7,CASSQRGSAYEQYF,TGCGCCAGCAGCCAACGGGGGTCCGCCTACGAGCAGTACTTC
few,TRBD2,TRBV4-1,TRBJ2-1,CASRSVSGGDQFF,TGCGCCAGCAGAAGCGTAAGCGGGGGGGACCAGTTCTTC
NA,NA,TRBV15,TRBJ1-2,CATSRERTDDNYGYTF,TGTGCCACCAGCAGAGAGCGTACAGATGATAACTATGGCTACACCTTC
once,NA,TRBV19,TRBJ1-1,CASSQNSGTEAFF,TGTGCCAGTAGTCAAAACTCCGGGACTGAAGCTTTCTTT
NA,TRBD2,TRBV9,TRBJ2-1,CASSGAGTSGVWDNEQFF,TGTGCCAGCAGCGGAGCCGGGACTAGCGGGGTTTGGGACAATGAGCAGTTCTTC
NA,TRBD1,TRBV29-1,TRBJ2-7,CSVDRGTGGNEQYF,TGCAGCGTTGACCGTGGGACAGGGGGGAACGAGCAGTACTTC
NA,TRBD2,TRBV7-2,TRBJ2-7,CASSAGLAFEQYF,TGTGCCAGCAGCGCGGGACTAGCGTTCGAGCAGTACTTC